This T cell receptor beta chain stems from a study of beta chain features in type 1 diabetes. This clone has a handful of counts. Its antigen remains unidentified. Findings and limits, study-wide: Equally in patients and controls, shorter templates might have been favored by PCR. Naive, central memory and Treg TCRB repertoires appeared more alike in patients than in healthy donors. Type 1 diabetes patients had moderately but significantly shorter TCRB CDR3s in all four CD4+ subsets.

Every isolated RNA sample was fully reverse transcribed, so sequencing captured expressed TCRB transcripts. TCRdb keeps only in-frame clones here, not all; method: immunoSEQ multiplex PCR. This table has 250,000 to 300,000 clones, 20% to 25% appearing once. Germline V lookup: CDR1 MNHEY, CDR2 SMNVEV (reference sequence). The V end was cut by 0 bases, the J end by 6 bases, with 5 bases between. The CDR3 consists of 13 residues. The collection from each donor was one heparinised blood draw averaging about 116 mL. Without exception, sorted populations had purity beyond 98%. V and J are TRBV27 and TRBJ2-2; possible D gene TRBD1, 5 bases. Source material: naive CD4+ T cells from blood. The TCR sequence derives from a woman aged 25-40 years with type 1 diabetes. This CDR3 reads CASSLSGAGELFF. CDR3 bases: TGTGCCAGCAGTTTATCAGGGGCCGGGGAGCTGTTTTTT.